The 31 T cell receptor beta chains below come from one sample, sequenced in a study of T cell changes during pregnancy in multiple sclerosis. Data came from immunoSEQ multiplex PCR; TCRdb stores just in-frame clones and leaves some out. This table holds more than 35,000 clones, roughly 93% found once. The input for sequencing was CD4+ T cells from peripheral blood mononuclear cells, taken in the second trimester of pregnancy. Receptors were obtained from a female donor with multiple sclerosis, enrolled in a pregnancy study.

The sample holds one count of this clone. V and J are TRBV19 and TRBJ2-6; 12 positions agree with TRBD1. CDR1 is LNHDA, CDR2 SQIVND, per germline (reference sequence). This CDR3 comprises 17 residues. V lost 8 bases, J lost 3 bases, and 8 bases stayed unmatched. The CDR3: CASSSRDRGRGANVLTF. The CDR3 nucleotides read TGTGCCAGTTCTAGTAGGGACAGGGGGCGTGGGGCCAACGTCCTGACTTTC.

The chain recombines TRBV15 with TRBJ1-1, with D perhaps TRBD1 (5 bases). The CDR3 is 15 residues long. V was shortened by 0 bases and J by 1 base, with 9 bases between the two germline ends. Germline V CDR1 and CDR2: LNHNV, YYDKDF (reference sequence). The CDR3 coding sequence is TGTGCCACCAGCAGAGATTTCGGGGGGAACACTGAAGCTTTCTTT. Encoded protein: CATSRDFGGNTEAFF. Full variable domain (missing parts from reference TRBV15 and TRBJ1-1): DAMVIQNPRYQVTQFGKPVTLSCSQTLNHNVMYWYQQKSSQAPKLLFHYYDKDFNNEADTPDNFQSRRPNTSFCFLDIRSPGLGDTAMYLCATSRDFGGNTEAFFGQGTRLTVV.

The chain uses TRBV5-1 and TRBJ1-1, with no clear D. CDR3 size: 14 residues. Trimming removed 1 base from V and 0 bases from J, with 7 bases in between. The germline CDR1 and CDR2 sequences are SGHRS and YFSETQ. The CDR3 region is CASSLHGVNTEAFF. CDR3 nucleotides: TGCGCCAGCAGCTTGCACGGGGTGAACACTGAAGCTTTCTTT.

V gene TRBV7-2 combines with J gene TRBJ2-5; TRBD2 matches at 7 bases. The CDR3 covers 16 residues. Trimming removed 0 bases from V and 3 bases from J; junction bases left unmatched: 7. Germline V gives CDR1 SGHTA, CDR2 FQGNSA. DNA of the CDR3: TGTGCCAGCAGCTTAGCGTTAATCCGGGGGGAAGAGACCCAGTACTTC. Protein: CASSLALIRGEETQYF.

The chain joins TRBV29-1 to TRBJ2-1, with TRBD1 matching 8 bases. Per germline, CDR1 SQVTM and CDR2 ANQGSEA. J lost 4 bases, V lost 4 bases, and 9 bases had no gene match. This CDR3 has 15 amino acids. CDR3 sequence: CSVAARTGSYNEQFF. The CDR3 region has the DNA TGCAGCGTTGCCGCGAGGACAGGGAGTTACAATGAGCAGTTCTTC.

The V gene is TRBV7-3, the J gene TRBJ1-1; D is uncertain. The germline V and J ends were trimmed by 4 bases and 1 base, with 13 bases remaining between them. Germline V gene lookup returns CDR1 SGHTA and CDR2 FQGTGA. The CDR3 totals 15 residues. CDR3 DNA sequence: TGTGCCAGCAGCTCCCAGGCCATGGGGAACACTGAAGCTTTCTTT. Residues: CASSSQAMGNTEAFF.

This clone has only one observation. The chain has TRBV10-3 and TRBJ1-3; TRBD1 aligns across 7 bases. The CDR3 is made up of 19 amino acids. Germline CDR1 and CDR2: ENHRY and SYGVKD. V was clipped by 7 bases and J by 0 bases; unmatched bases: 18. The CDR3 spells CAIKGQDRVGVHSGNTIYF. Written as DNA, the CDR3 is TGTGCCATCAAAGGGCAAGACAGGGTTGGAGTTCACTCTGGAAACACCATATATTTT.

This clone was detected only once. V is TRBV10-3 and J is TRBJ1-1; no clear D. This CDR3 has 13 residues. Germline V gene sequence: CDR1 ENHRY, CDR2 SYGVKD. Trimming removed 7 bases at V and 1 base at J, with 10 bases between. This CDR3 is CAITGSANTEAFF. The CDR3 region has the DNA TGTGCCATCACAGGCTCGGCGAACACTGAAGCTTTCTTT.

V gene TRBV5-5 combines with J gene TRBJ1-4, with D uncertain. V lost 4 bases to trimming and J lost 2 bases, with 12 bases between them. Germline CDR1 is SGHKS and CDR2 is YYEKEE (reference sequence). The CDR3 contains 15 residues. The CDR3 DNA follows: TGTGCCAGCAGCCGCCAGGTATCTACTAATGAAAAACTGTTTTTT. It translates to CASSRQVSTNEKLFF.

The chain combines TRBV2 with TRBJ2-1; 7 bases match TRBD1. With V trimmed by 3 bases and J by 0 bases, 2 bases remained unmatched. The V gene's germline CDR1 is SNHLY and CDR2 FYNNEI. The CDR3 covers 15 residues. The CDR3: CASSESGGSYNEQFF. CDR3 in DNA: TGTGCCAGCAGTGAGTCAGGGGGCTCCTACAATGAGCAGTTCTTC. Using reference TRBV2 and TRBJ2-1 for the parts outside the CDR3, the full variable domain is EPEVTQTPSHQVTQMGQEVILRCVPISNHLYFYWYRQILGQKVEFLVSFYNNEISEKSEIFDDQFSVERPDGSNFTLKIRSTKLEDSAMYFCASSESGGSYNEQFFGPGTRLTVL.

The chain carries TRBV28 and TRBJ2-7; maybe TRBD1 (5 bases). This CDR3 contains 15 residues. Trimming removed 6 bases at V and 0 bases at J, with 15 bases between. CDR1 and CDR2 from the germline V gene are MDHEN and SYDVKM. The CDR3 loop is CASSRVGRDSYEQYF. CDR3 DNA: TGTGCCAGCAGCCGAGTCGGCAGGGACTCCTACGAGCAGTACTTC.

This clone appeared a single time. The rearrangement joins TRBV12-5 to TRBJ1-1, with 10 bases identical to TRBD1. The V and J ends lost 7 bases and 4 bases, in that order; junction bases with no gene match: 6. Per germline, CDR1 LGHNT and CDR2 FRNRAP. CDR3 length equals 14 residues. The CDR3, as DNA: TGTGCTAGTGCCCCCGGGACAGGGGTCACTGAAGCTTTCTTT. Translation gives CASAPGTGVTEAFF.

The CDR3 DNA sequence: TGTGCCAGCACTCACCGCGGGACAGGGTATGCTGGGGCCAACGTCCTGACTTTC. Residues: CASTHRGTGYAGANVLTF. The chain has TRBV27 and TRBJ2-6, with 9 positions matching TRBD1. Germline V gene sequence: CDR1 MNHEY, CDR2 SMNVEV (reference sequence). The CDR3 sequence is 18 residues long. The J segment lost 2 bases and the V segment lost 7 bases, leaving 12 bases of the junction unmatched. The full variable domain, with the rest looked up from reference TRBV27 and TRBJ2-6, is EAQVTQNPRYLITVTGKKLTVTCSQNMNHEYMSWYRQDPGLGLRQIYYSMNVEVTDKGDVPEGYKVSRKEKRNFPLILESPSPNQTSLYFCASTHRGTGYAGANVLTFGAGSRLTVL.

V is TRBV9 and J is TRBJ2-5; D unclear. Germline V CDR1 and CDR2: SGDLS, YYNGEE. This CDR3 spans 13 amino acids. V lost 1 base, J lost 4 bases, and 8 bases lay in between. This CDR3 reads CASSVNSRETQYF. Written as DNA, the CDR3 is TGTGCCAGCAGCGTAAACTCCCGAGAGACCCAGTACTTC.

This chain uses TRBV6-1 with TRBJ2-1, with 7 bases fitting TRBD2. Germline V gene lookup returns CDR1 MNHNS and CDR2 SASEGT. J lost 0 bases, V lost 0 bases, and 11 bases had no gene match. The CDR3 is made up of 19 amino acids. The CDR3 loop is CASSEAGGPRGSSYNEQFF. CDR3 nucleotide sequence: TGTGCCAGCAGTGAAGCGGGTGGACCCCGCGGGAGCTCCTACAATGAGCAGTTCTTC.

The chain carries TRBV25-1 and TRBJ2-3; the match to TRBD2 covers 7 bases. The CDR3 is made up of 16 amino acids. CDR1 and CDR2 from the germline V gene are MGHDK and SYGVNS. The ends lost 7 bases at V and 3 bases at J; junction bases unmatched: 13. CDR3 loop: CASIRPGLEKTDTQYF. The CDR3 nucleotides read TGTGCCAGCATCCGTCCCGGACTAGAAAAAACAGATACGCAGTATTTT.

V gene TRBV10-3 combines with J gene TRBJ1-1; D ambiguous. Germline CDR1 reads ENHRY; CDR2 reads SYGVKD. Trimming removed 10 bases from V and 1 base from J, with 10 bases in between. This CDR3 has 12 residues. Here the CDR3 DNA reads TGTGCCACCCTCGGTGAGAACACTGAAGCTTTCTTT. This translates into CATLGENTEAFF.

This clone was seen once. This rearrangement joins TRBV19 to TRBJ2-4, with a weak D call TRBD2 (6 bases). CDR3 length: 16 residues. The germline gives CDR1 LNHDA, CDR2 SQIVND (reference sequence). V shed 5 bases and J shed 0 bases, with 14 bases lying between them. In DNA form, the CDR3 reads TGTGCCAGTAGTCAGGCTACGGGAGTAGCCAAAAACATTCAGTACTTC. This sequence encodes CASSQATGVAKNIQYF.

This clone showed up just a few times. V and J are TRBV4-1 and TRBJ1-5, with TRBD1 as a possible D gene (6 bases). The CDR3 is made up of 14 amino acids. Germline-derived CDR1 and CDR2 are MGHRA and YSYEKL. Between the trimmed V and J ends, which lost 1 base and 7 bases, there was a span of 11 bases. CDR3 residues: CASSQARGSQPQHF. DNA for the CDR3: TGCGCCAGCAGCCAAGCAAGGGGGAGCCAGCCCCAGCATTTT.

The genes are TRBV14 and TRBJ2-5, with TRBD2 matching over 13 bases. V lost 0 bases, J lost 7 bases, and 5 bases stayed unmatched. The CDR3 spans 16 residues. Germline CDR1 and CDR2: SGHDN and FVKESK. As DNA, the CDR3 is TGTGCCAGCAGCCAAGATTGGACTAGCGGGGGACGGACCCAGTACTTC. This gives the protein CASSQDWTSGGRTQYF.

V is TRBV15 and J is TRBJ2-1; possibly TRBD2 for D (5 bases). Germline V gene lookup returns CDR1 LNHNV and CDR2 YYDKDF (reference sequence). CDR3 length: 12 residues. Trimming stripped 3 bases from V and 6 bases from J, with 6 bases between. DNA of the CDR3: TGTGCCACCAGCAGCGGAGGCAATGAGCAGTTCTTC. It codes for CATSSGGNEQFF.

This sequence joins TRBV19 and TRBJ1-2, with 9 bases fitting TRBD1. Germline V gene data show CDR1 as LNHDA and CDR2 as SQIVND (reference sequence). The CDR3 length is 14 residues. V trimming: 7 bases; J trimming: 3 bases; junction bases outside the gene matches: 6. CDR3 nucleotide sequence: TGTGCCAGTAAAAGGACAGGGGTTTACTATGGCTACACCTTC. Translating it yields CASKRTGVYYGYTF. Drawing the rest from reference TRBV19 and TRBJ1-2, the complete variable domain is DGGITQSPKYLFRKEGQNVTLSCEQNLNHDAMYWYRQDPGQGLRLIYYSQIVNDFQKGDIAEGYSVSREKKESFPLTVTSAQKNPTAFYLCASKRTGVYYGYTFGSGTRLTVV.

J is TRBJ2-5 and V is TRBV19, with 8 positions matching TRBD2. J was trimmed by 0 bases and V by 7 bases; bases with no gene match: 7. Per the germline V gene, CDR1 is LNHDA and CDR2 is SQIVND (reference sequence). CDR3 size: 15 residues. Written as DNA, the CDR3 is TGTGCCAGTACCCGTTGGGGACTAGACCAAGAGACCCAGTACTTC. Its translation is CASTRWGLDQETQYF.

The CDR3 DNA sequence: TGTGCCAGTAGTTTCCCGGGACTAGCCTCCGGGGAGCTGTTTTTT. Protein: CASSFPGLASGELFF. The chain uses TRBV19 and TRBJ2-2, with 9 positions matching TRBD2. Germline V gene data show CDR1 as LNHDA and CDR2 as SQIVND (reference sequence). V shed 5 bases and J 6 bases; nucleotides not matched to a gene: 7. The CDR3 has 15 amino acids.

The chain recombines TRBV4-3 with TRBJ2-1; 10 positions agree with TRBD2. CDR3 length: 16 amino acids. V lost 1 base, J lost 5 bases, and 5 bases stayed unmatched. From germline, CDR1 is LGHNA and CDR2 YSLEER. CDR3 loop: CASSQAGTSANNEQFF. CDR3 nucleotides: TGCGCCAGCAGCCAAGCCGGGACTAGCGCAAACAATGAGCAGTTCTTC.

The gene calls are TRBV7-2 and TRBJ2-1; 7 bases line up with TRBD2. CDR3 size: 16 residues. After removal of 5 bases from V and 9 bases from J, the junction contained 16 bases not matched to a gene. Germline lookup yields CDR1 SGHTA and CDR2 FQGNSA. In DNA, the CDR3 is TGTGCCAGCAGCCCCAGAGGACTAGGTGGTAGGACTGAGCAGTTCTTC. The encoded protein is CASSPRGLGGRTEQFF.

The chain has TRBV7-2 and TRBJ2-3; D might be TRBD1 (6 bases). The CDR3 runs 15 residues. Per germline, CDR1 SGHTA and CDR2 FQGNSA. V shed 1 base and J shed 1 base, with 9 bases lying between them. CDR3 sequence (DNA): TGTGCCAGCAGCTTAGGGGGGCATCGCACAGATACGCAGTATTTT. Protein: CASSLGGHRTDTQYF.

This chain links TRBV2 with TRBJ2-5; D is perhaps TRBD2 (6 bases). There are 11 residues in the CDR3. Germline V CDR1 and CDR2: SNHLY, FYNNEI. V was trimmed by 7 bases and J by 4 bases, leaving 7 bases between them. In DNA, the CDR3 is TGTGCCAGCATGGGGGGAGAGACCCAGTACTTC. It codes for CASMGGETQYF.

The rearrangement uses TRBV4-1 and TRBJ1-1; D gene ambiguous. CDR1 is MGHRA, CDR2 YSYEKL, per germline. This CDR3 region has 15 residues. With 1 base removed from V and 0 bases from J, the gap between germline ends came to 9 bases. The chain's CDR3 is CASSQVNSLNTEAFF. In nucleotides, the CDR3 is TGCGCCAGCAGCCAAGTGAACAGTTTGAACACTGAAGCTTTCTTT.

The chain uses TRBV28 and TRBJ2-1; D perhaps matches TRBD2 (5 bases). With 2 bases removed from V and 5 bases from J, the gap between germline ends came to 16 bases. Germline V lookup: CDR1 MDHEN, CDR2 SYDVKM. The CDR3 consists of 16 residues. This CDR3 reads CASSLGRLAPHNEQFF. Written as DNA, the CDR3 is TGTGCCAGCAGTTTAGGGCGTCTAGCCCCCCACAATGAGCAGTTCTTC. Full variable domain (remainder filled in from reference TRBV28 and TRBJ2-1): DVKVTQSSRYLVKRTGEKVFLECVQDMDHENMFWYRQDPGLGLRLIYFSYDVKMKEKGDIPEGYSVSREKKERFSLILESASTNQTSMYLCASSLGRLAPHNEQFFGPGTRLTVL.

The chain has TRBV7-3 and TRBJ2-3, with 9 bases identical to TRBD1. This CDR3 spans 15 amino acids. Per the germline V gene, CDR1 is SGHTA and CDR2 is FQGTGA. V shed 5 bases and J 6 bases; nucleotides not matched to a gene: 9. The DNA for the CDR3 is TGTGCCAGCAGCCCTGGGACAGGGAATTCCGATACGCAGTATTTT. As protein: CASSPGTGNSDTQYF. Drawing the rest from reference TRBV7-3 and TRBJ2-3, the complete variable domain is GAGVSQTPSNKVTEKGKYVELRCDPISGHTALYWYRQSLGQGPEFLIYFQGTGAADDSGLPNDRFFAVRPEGSVSTLKIQRTERGDSAVYLCASSPGTGNSDTQYFGPGTRLTVL.